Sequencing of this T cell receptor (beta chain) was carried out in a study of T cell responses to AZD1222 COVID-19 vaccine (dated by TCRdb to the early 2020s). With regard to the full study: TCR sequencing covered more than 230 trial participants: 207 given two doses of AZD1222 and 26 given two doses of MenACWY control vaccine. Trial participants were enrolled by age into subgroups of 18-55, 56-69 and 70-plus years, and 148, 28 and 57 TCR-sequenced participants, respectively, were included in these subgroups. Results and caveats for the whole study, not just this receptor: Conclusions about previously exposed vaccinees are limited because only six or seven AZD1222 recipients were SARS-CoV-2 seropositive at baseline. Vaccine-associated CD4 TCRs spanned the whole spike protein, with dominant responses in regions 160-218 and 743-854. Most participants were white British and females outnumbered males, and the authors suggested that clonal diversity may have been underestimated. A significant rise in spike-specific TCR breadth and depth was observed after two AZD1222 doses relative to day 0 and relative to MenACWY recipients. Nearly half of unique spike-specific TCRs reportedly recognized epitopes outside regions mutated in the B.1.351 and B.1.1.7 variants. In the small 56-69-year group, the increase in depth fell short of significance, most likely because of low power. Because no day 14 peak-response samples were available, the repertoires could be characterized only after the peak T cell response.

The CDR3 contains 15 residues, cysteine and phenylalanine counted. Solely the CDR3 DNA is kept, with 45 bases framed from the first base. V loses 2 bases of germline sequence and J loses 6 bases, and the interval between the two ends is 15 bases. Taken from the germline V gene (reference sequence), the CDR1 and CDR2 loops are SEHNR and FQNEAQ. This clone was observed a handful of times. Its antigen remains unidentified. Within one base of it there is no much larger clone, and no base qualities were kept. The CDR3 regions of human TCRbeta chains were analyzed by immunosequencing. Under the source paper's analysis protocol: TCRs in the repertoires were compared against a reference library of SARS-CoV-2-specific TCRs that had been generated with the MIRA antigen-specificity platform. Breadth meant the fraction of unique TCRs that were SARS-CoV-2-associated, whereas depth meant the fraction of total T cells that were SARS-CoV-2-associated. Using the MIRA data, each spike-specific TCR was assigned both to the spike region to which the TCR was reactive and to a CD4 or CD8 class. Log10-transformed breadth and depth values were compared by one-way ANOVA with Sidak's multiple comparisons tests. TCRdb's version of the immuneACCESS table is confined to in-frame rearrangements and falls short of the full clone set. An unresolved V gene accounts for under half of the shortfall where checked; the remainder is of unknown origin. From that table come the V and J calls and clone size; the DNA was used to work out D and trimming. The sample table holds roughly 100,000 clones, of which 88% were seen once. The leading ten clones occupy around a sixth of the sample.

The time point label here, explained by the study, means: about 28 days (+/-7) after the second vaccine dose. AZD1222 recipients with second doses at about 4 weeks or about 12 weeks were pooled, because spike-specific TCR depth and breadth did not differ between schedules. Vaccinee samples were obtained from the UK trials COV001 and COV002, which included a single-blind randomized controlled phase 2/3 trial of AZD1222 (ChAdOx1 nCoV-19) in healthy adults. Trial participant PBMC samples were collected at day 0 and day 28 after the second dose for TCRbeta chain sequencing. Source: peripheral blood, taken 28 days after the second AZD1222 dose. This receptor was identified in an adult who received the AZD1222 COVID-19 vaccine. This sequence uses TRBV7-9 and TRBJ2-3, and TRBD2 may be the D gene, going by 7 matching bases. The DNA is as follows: TGTGCCAGCAGCTTATTGGGGGGGACAACGGATACGCAGTATTTT. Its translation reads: CASSLLGGTTDTQYF. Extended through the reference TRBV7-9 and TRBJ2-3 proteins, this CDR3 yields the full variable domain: DTGVSQNPRHKITKRGQNVTFRCDPISEHNRLYWYRQTLGQGPEFLTYFQNEAQLEKSRLLSDRFSAERPKGSFSTLEIQRTEQGDSAMYLCASSLLGGTTDTQYFGPGTRLTVL.